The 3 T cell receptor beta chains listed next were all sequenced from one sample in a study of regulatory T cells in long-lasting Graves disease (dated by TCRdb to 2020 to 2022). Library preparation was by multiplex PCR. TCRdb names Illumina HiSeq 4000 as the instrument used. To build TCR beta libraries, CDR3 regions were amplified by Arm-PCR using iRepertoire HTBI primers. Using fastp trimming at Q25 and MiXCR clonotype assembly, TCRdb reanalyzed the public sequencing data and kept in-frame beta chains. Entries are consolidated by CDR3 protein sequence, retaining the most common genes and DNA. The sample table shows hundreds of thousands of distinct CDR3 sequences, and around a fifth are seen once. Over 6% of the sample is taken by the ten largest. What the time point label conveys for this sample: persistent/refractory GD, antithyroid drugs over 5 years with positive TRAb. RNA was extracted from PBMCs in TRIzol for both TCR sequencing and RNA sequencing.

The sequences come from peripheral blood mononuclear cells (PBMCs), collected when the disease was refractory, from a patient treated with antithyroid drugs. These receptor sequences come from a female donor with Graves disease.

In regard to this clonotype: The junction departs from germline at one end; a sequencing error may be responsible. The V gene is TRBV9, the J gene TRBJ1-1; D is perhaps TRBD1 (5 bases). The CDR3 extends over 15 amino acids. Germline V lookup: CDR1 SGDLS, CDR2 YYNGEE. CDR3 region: CVSSPESTGNTEAFF. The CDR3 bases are TGTGTCAGCAGCCCGGAGTCTACAGGGAACACTGAAGCTTTCTTT.

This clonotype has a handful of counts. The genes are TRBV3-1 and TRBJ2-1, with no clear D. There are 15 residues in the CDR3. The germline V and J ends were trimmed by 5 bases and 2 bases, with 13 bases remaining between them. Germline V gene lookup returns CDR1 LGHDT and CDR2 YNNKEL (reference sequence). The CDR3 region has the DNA TGTGCCAGCAGCTCCCTGGCAGGAGCCTACAATGAGCAGTTCTTC. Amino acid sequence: CASSSLAGAYNEQFF.

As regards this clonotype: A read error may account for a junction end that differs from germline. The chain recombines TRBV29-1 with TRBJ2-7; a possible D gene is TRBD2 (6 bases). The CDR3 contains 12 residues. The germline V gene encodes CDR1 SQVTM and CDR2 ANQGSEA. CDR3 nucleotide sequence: TGCAGCGTTGAAGATTTGGACTACGAGCGGTACTTC. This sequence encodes CSVEDLDYERYF.